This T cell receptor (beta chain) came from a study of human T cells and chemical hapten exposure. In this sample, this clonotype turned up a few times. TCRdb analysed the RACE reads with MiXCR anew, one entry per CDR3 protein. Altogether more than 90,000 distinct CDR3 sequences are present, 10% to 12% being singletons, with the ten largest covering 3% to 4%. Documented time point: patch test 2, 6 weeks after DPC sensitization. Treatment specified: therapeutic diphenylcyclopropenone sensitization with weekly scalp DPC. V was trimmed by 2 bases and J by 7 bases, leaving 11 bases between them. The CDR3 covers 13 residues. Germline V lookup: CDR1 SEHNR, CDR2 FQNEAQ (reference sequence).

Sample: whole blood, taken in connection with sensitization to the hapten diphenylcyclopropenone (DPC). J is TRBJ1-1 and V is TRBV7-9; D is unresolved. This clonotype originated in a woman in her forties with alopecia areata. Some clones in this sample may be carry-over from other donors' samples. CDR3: CASSLMGQLEAFF. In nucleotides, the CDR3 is TGTGCCAGCAGCTTAATGGGCCAACTTGAAGCTTTCTTT.